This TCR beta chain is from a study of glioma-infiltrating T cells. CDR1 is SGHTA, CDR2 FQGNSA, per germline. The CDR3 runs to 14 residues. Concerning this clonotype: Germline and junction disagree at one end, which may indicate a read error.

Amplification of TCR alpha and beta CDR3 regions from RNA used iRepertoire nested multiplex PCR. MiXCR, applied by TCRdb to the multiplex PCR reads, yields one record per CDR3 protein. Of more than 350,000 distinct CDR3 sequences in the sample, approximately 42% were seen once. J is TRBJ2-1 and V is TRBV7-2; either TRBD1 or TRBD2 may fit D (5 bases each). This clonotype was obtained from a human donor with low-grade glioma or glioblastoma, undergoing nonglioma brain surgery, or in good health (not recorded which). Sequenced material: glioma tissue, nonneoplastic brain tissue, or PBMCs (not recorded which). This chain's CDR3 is CASSLEARGYGELF. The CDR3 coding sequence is TGTGCCAGCAGCTTAGAGGCAAGGGGTTATGGGGAGCTCTTC.